Presented here are 15 T cell receptor beta chains from one specimen sequenced in a study of T-cell memory formation after mild COVID-19. In TCRdb, the 5' RACE reads were re-called with MiXCR into one record per CDR3 protein. The sample contains about 110,000 distinct CDR3 sequences, 22% of which appear only once. The sequencing sample was made of PBMCs or a T cell subset sorted from them (not recorded which). The receptors stem from a man in his late teens or twenties who had mild COVID-19 (a few samples of this study predate the infection). Cell type and time point are not known.

The rearrangement uses TRBV19 and TRBJ2-5, with unresolved D. This CDR3 is built from 12 residues. V dropped 5 bases and J dropped 7 bases, with 11 bases sitting between them. Germline loops: CDR1 LNHDA, CDR2 SQIVND (reference sequence). CDR3: CASSGSWGTQYF. The CDR3 DNA follows: TGTGCCAGTAGTGGCAGCTGGGGGACCCAGTACTTC. The full variable domain, its missing parts supplied by reference TRBV19 and TRBJ2-5, is DGGITQSPKYLFRKEGQNVTLSCEQNLNHDAMYWYRQDPGQGLRLIYYSQIVNDFQKGDIAEGYSVSREKKESFPLTVTSAQKNPTAFYLCASSGSWGTQYFGPGTRLLVL.

The rearrangement joins TRBV5-6 to TRBJ2-7, with unresolved D. CDR1 SGHDT and CDR2 YYEEEE come from the germline V gene. Trimming shortened V by 1 base and J by 3 bases, and 11 bases separated the two germline ends. The CDR3 covers 14 residues. The CDR3, as DNA: TGTGCCAGCAGCTTGTGGATACAAGACTACGAGCAGTACGTC. Its translation: CASSLWIQDYEQYV.

The sample holds many counts of this clonotype. The chain combines TRBV7-9 with TRBJ2-2; weak D call: TRBD1 (5 bases). This CDR3 spans 14 amino acids. V lost 7 bases and J lost 3, with 12 bases in between. Germline-derived CDR1 and CDR2 are SEHNR and FQNEAQ (reference sequence). As DNA, the CDR3 is TGTGCCAGCATCCTCAGGGCTTACACCGGGGAGCTGTTTTTT. It yields the protein CASILRAYTGELFF.

This clonotype was found a few times. The chain employs TRBV7-9 and TRBJ2-7, with D perhaps matching TRBD1 (5 bases). V was shortened by 8 bases and J by 2 bases, with 10 bases between the two germline ends. There are 12 residues in the CDR3. Germline V lookup: CDR1 SEHNR, CDR2 FQNEAQ (reference sequence). CDR3 DNA: TGTGCCAGCCAACAGGAAACCTACGAGCAGTACTTC. Translated, it gives CASQQETYEQYF. Combining the CDR3 with reference TRBV7-9 and TRBJ2-7 gives the whole variable domain DTGVSQNPRHKITKRGQNVTFRCDPISEHNRLYWYRQTLGQGPEFLTYFQNEAQLEKSRLLSDRFSAERPKGSFSTLEIQRTEQGDSAMYLCASQQETYEQYFGPGTRLTVT.

This clonotype was seen only once. V usage is TRBV27 and J usage is TRBJ1-2; D remains unclear. The CDR3 is 13 amino acids. Germline CDR1 is MNHEY and CDR2 is SMNVEV (reference sequence). V was clipped by 0 bases and J by 8 bases, with 10 bases between them. CDR3 loop: CASSLSGRIGYTF. CDR3 nucleotides: TGTGCCAGCAGTTTATCGGGTCGGATCGGCTACACCTTC.

This clonotype has just a few counts. V is TRBV5-1 and J is TRBJ2-7, with no clear D. The germline gives CDR1 SGHRS, CDR2 YFSETQ. CDR3 size: 11 residues. The V end was cut by 4 bases, the J end by 3 bases, with 5 bases between. In DNA, the CDR3 is TGCGCCAGCAGCCTACACTACGAGCAGTACTTC. This gives the protein CASSLHYEQYF. Looking up the rest from reference TRBV5-1 and TRBJ2-7 gives the full variable domain: KAGVTQTPRYLIKTRGQQVTLSCSPISGHRSVSWYQQTPGQGLQFLFEYFSETQRNKGNFPGRFSGRQFSNSRSEMNVSTLELGDSALYLCASSLHYEQYFGPGTRLTVT.

This chain connects TRBV15 to TRBJ2-1; D is ambiguous. The V end was cut by 5 bases, the J end by 5 bases, with 10 bases between. The CDR3 sequence is 13 residues long. Germline loops: CDR1 LNHNV, CDR2 YYDKDF (reference sequence). CDR3 coding DNA: TGTGCCACCAGCGAGACTCGGGACAATGAGCAGTTCTTC. Translation gives CATSETRDNEQFF. The entire variable domain, with the rest obtained from reference TRBV15 and TRBJ2-1, is as follows: DAMVIQNPRYQVTQFGKPVTLSCSQTLNHNVMYWYQQKSSQAPKLLFHYYDKDFNNEADTPDNFQSRRPNTSFCFLDIRSPGLGDTAMYLCATSETRDNEQFFGPGTRLTVL.

In this sample, this clonotype turned up many times. The gene calls are TRBV4-3 and TRBJ2-1, with D possibly matching TRBD2 (5 bases). V was pared by 5 bases and J by 0 bases, with 11 bases between. Germline values: CDR1 LGHNA, CDR2 YSLEER. The CDR3 runs 15 residues. The CDR3 DNA reads TGCGCCAGCAGCGAGGGCACAAGCTCCTACAATGAGCAGTTCTTC. Its translation: CASSEGTSSYNEQFF.

This clonotype was observed a few times. The chain recombines TRBV18 with TRBJ2-7; 7 bases are shared with TRBD1. Unmatched junction bases numbered 8, after V lost 2 bases and J lost 7 bases. Germline loops: CDR1 KGHSH, CDR2 LQKENI. The CDR3 runs to 14 residues. CDR3: CASSPSRGPEEQYV. CDR3 nucleotide sequence: TGTGCCAGCTCACCATCTAGGGGGCCCGAGGAGCAGTACGTC.

This chain uses TRBV29-1 with TRBJ2-2; D may be TRBD1 (5 bases). Between the trimmed V and J ends, which lost 6 bases and 9 bases, there was a span of 11 bases. The CDR3 length is 11 residues. CDR1 is SQVTM, CDR2 ANQGSEA, per germline. The CDR3 loop is CSVERGRELFF. The CDR3, as DNA: TGCAGCGTGGAAAGGGGAAGGGAGCTGTTTTTT.

This clonotype was detected a few times. V usage is TRBV5-4 and J usage is TRBJ2-7; 14 nucleotides line up with TRBD2. This CDR3 has 19 residues. Trimming removed 4 bases from V and 3 bases from J; junction bases left unmatched: 15. The germline V gene encodes CDR1 SGHNT and CDR2 YYREEE (reference sequence). CDR3 protein: CASSMGSGTSGSRGYEQYF. In nucleotides, the CDR3 is TGTGCCAGCAGCATGGGTTCCGGGACTAGCGGGAGTAGGGGCTACGAGCAGTACTTC.

The chain has TRBV7-9 and TRBJ2-1, with a tentative D call TRBD1 (6 bases). Germline V CDR1 and CDR2: SEHNR, FQNEAQ (reference sequence). The length of the CDR3 is 14 residues. Trimming removed 3 bases at V and 2 bases at J, with 8 bases between. The CDR3 spells CASSFGGAYNEQFF. The CDR3 coding sequence is TGTGCCAGCAGCTTTGGGGGCGCCTACAATGAGCAGTTCTTC.

The V gene is TRBV12-3 or TRBV12-4, the J gene TRBJ2-1; 9 bases agree with TRBD2. The V segment lost 3 bases and the J segment 11 bases; nucleotides outside the gene matches: 2. CDR3 size: 12 residues. CDR3 sequence reads: CASSFTSGQQFF. The DNA for the CDR3 is TGTGCCAGCAGTTTTACTAGCGGGCAGCAGTTCTTC.

The chain links TRBV6-2 or TRBV6-3 to TRBJ2-7; D is undetermined. The CDR3 spans 12 residues. Trimming removed 5 bases from V and 3 bases from J, with 8 bases in between. Germline V gene data show CDR1 as MNHEY and CDR2 as SVGEGT. In DNA, the CDR3 is TGTGCCAGCAGTCCGGACGTCTACGAGCAGTACGTC. Translation gives CASSPDVYEQYV.

The DNA for the CDR3 is TGTGCCAGCAGCGCACAGGGGAGCAATCAGCCCCAGCATTTT. This codes for CASSAQGSNQPQHF. This sequence joins TRBV28 and TRBJ1-5; 7 bases align to TRBD1. The CDR3 runs to 14 residues. The germline V gene has CDR1 MDHEN and CDR2 SYDVKM. V trimming: 6 bases; J trimming: 1 base; junction bases outside the gene matches: 3.